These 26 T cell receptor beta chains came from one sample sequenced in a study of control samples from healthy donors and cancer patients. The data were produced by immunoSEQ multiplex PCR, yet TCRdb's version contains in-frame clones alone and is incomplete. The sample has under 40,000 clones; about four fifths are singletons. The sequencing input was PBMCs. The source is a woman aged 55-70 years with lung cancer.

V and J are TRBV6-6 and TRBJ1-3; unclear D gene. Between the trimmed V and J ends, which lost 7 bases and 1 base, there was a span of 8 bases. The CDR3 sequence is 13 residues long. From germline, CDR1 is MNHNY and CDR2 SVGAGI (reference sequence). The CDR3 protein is CASKPGSGNTIYF. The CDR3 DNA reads TGTGCCAGCAAACCGGGATCTGGAAACACCATATATTTT.

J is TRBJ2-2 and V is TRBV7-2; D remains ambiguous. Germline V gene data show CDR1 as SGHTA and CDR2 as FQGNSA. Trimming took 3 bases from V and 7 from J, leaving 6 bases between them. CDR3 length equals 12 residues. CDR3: CASSFNSGELFF. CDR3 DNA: TGTGCCAGCAGCTTCAATAGCGGGGAGCTGTTTTTT.

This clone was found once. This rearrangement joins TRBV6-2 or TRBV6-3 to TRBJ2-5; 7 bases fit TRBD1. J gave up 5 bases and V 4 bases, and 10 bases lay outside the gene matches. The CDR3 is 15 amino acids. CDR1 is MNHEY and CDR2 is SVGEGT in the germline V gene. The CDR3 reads CASSWGTASAETQYF. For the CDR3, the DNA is TGTGCCAGCAGTTGGGGGACAGCTTCGGCGGAGACCCAGTACTTC.

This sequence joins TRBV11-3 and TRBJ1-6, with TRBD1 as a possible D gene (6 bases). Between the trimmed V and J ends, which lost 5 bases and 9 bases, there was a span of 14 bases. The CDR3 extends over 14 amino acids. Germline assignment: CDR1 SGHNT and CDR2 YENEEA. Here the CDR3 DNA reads TGTGCCAGCAGCCCGCGACAGGATGGTTCACCCCTCCACTTT. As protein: CASSPRQDGSPLHF.

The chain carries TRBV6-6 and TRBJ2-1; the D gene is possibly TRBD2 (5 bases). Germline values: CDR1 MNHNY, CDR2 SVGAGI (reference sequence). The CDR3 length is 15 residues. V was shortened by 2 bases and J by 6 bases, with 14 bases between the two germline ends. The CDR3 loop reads CASSYASPRSNEQFF. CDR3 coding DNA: TGTGCCAGCAGTTACGCTAGCCCGAGGAGCAATGAGCAGTTCTTC.

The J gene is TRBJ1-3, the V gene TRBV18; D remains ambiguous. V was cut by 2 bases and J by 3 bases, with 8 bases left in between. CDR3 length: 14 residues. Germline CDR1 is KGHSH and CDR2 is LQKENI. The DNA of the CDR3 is TGTGCCAGCTCACCAAGGGCTAATGGAAACACCATATATTTT. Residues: CASSPRANGNTIYF. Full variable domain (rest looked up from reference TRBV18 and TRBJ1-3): NAGVMQNPRHLVRRRGQEARLRCSPMKGHSHVYWYRQLPEEGLKFMVYLQKENIIDESGMPKERFSAEFPKEGPSILRIQQVVRGDSAAYFCASSPRANGNTIYFGEGSWLTVV.

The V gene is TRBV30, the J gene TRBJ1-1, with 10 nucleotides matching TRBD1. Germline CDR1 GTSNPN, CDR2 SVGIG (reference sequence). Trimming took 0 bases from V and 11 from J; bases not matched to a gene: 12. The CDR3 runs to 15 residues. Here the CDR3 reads CAWSVWGTGEFSAFF. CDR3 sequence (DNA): TGTGCCTGGAGTGTATGGGGGACAGGGGAGTTCTCGGCTTTCTTT.

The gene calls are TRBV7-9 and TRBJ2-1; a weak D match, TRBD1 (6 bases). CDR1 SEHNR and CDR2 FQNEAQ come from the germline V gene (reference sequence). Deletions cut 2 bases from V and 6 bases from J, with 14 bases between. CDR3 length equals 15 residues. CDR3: CASSLFRGQFNEQFF. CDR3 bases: TGTGCCAGCAGCTTATTCAGGGGACAATTCAATGAGCAGTTCTTC.

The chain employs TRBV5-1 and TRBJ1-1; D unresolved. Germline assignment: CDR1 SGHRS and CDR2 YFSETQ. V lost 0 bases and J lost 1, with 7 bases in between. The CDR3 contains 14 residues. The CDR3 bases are TGCGCCAGCAGCTTGGGGACGTGGAACACTGAAGCTTTCTTT. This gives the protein CASSLGTWNTEAFF.

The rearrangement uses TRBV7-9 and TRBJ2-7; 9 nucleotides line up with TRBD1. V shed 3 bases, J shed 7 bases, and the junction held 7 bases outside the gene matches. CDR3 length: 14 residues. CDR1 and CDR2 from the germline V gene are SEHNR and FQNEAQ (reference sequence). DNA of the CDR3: TGTGCCAGCAGCTTTACAGGGACAGGGTTTGAGCAGTACTTC. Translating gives CASSFTGTGFEQYF.

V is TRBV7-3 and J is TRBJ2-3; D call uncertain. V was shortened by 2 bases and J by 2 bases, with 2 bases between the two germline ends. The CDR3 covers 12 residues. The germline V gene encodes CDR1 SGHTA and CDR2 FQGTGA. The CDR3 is CASSLDTDTQYF. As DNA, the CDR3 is TGTGCCAGCAGCTTAGACACAGATACGCAGTATTTT. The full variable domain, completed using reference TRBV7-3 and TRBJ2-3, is GAGVSQTPSNKVTEKGKYVELRCDPISGHTALYWYRQSLGQGPEFLIYFQGTGAADDSGLPNDRFFAVRPEGSVSTLKIQRTERGDSAVYLCASSLDTDTQYFGPGTRLTVL.

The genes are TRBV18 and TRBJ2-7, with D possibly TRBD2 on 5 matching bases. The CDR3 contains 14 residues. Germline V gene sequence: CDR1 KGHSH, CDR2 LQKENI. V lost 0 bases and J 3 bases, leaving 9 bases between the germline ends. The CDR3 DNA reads TGTGCCAGCTCACCACCGGCACGGGACTACGAGCAGTACTTC. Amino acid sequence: CASSPPARDYEQYF.

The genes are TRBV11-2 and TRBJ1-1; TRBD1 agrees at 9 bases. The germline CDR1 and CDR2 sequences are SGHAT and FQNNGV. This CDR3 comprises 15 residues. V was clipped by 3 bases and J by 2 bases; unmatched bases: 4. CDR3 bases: TGTGCCAGCAGCTTCGGGGGACAGGGAAACACTGAAGCTTTCTTT. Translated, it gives CASSFGGQGNTEAFF.

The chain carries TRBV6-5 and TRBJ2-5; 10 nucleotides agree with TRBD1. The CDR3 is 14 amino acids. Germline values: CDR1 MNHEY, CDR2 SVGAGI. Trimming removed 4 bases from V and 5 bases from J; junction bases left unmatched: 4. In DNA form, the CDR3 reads TGTGCCAGCAGTTTCGACAGGGGGCGGGAGACCCAGTACTTC. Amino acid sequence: CASSFDRGRETQYF.

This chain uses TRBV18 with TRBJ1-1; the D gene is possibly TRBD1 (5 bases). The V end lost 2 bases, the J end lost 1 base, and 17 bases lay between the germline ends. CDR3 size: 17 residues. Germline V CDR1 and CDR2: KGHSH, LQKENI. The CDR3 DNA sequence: TGTGCCAGCTCACCATTTGGGGGGAATAAGAAGAACACTGAAGCTTTCTTT. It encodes CASSPFGGNKKNTEAFF.

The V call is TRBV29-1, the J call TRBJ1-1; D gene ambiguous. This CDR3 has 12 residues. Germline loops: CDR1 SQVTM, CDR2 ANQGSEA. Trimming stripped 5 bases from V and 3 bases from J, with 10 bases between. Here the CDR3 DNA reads TGCAGCGTTAATTCTGGTTACACTGAAGCTTTCTTT. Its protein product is CSVNSGYTEAFF.

The CDR3 spells CASSSHLGGTAPYGYTF. In nucleotides, the CDR3 is TGTGCCAGCAGCTCCCATTTAGGAGGGACAGCACCCTATGGCTACACCTTC. The chain has TRBV3-1 (or the pseudogene TRBV3-2) and TRBJ1-2; 7 nucleotides agree with TRBD1. CDR1 and CDR2 from the germline V gene are LGHDT and YNNKEL (reference sequence). J gave up 4 bases and V 5 bases, and 16 bases lay outside the gene matches. This CDR3 is built from 17 residues.

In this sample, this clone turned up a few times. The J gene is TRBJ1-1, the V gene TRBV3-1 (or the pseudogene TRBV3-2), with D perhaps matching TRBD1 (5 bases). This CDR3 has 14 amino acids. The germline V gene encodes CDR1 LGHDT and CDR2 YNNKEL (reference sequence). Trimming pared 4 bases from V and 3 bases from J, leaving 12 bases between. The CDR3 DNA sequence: TGTGCCAGCAGCCTAGGGGAGGGGTACACTGAAGCTTTCTTT. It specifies CASSLGEGYTEAFF.

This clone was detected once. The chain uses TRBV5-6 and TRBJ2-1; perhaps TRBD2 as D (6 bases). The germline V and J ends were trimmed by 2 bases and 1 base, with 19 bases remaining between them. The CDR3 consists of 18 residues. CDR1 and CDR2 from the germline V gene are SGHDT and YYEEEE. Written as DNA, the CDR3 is TGTGCCAGCAGCTTTACAGCCGACCTAGCGATGTCCTACAATGAGCAGTTCTTC. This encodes CASSFTADLAMSYNEQFF.

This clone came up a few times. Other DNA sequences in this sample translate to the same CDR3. The CDR3 nucleotides are TGTGCCAGCTCACCATATGACGGGAGCTCTGGAAACACCATATATTTT. This encodes CASSPYDGSSGNTIYF. This chain uses TRBV18 with TRBJ1-3; D not certain. CDR1 KGHSH and CDR2 LQKENI come from the germline V gene. CDR3 size: 16 residues. Trimming took off 2 bases at V and 0 bases at J, with 11 bases between the two ends.

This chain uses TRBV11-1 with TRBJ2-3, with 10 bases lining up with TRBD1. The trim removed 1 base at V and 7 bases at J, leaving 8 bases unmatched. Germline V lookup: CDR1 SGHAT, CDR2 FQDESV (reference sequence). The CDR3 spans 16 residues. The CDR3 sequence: CASSLDPGQGKNTQYF. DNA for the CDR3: TGTGCCAGCAGCTTAGACCCGGGACAGGGGAAAAATACGCAGTATTTT.

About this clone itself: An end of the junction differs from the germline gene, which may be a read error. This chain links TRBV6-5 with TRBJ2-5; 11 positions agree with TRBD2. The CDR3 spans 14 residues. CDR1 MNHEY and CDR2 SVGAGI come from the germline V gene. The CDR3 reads CASSYETSGDHGDF. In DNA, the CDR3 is TGTGCCAGCAGTTACGAGACTAGCGGGGACCATGGTGACTTC.

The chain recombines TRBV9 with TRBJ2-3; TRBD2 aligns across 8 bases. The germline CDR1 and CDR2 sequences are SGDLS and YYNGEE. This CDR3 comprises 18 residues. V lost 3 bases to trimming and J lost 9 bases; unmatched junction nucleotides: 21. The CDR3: CASSEALDSGTYTGTQYF. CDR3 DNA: TGTGCCAGCAGCGAAGCCCTGGATAGCGGGACCTACACAGGGACGCAGTATTTT.

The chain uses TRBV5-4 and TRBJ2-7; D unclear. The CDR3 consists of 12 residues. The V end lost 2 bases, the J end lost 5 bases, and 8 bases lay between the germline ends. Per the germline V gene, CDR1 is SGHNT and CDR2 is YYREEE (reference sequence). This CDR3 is CASSFSSNEQYF. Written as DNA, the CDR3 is TGTGCCAGCAGCTTCAGTAGCAACGAGCAGTACTTC.

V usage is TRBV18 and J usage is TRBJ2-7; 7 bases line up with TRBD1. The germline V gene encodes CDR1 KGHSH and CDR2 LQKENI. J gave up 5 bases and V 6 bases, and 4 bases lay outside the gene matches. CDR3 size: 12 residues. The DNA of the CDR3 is TGTGCCAGCTCGGTAACAGGGGACGAGCAGTACTTC. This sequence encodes CASSVTGDEQYF. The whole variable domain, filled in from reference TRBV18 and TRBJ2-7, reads NAGVMQNPRHLVRRRGQEARLRCSPMKGHSHVYWYRQLPEEGLKFMVYLQKENIIDESGMPKERFSAEFPKEGPSILRIQQVVRGDSAAYFCASSVTGDEQYFGPGTRLTVT.

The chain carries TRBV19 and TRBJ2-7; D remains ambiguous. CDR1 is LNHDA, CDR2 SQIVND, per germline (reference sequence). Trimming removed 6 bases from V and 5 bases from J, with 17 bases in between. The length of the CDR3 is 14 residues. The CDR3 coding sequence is TGTGCCAGTAGCCTCATAGACCCGTCCGACGAGCAGTACTTC. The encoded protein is CASSLIDPSDEQYF.